This TCR beta chain appears in the sequencing data of a study of human T cells and chemical hapten exposure. V lost 2 bases, J lost 7 bases, and 15 bases lay in between. The CDR3 is 15 amino acids. Germline CDR1 reads SGHAT; CDR2 reads FQNNGV. MiXCR, applied by TCRdb to the RACE reads, yields one record per CDR3 protein. The sample yields some 400,000 distinct CDR3 sequences, roughly 4.8% seen once. As for time point: patch test 1, 2 weeks after DPC sensitization. Treatment reported: therapeutic diphenylcyclopropenone sensitization with weekly scalp DPC. The clonotype originates from a woman aged 50 to 65 with alopecia areata. Some clones in this sample may be carry-over from other donors' samples. The starting material was whole blood, obtained in connection with sensitization to the hapten diphenylcyclopropenone (DPC). The gene calls are TRBV11-2 and TRBJ2-1; D remains ambiguous. CDR3 in amino acids: CASSLPRQAGNEQFF. As DNA, the CDR3 is TGTGCCAGCAGCTTACCCCGGCAGGCTGGGAATGAGCAGTTCTTC.